The 18 T cell receptor beta chains reported below all come from one sample, sequenced in a study of tumor-infiltrating lymphocytes in oesophageal squamous cell carcinoma (dated by TCRdb to the mid-2010s). Library method: PCR. Reads for this sample came from an Illumina HiSeq 2000. The raw public reads went through TCRdb reprocessing: fastp at Q25, MiXCR clone calling, in-frame beta chains kept. Entries that share a CDR3 protein sequence are merged under the most common genes and DNA. This sample comprises approximately 13,000 distinct CDR3 sequences, roughly 50% of them detected only once. The top ten clones comprise roughly 15% of the sample. Sequencing was performed on blood. These receptor sequences come from a male donor with esophageal squamous cell carcinoma.

Ten or more counts support this clonotype. This chain uses TRBV5-1 with TRBJ2-1, with D perhaps matching TRBD1 (6 bases). Trimming left V 4 bases short and J 4 bases short, with 12 bases between. CDR3 size: 14 residues. Germline V gives CDR1 SGHRS, CDR2 YFSETQ. CDR3 amino acids: CASSLGHQYNEQFF. CDR3 sequence (DNA): TGCGCCAGCAGCCTGGGACATCAATACAATGAGCAGTTCTTC.

The chain carries TRBV11-2 and TRBJ2-5; 16 nucleotides match TRBD2. The germline CDR1 and CDR2 sequences are SGHAT and FQNNGV. The junction had 9 bases not matched to a gene; V was cut back by 3 bases and J by 5 bases. The CDR3 contains 18 residues. CDR3 sequence (DNA): TGTGCCAGCAGCTTGGGGACTAGCGGGGGGGCATTGCAGGAGACCCAGTACTTC. As protein: CASSLGTSGGALQETQYF.

The V and J genes are TRBV7-4 and TRBJ1-4, with TRBD1 matching 8 bases. This CDR3 contains 15 residues. CDR1 SGHVT and CDR2 SQSDAQ come from the germline V gene. The J segment lost 6 bases and the V segment lost 5 bases, leaving 8 bases of the junction unmatched. The CDR3 loop is CASSDTGGLHEKLFF. In DNA form, the CDR3 reads TGTGCCAGCAGCGACACAGGGGGTCTTCATGAAAAACTGTTTTTT.

With regard to this clonotype: Here the CDR3 omits its conserved ending phenylalanine or tryptophan, so a read error is the likely source. It is unclear where the CDR3 begins or ends on the DNA, so no DNA is shown, and the CDR3 is as TCRdb lists it. This chain joins TRBV7-2 and TRBJ1-1. Ends included, the CDR3 has 13 residues. Germline CDR1 SGHTA, CDR2 FQGNSA. CDR3 sequence: CASSLLWATDFGQ.

Ten or more counts support this clonotype. This chain uses TRBV27 with TRBJ2-5, with D tentatively TRBD1 (5 bases). Near its end, the DNA agrees better with TRBJ2-7, so the J call may be wrong. In germline, CDR1 is MNHEY, CDR2 SMNVEV (reference sequence). This CDR3 is built from 14 residues. CDR3 region: CASSSLTESYEQYF. For the CDR3, the DNA is TGTGCCAGCAGTTCCCTGACAGAGAGCTACGAGCAGTACTTC.

The chain has TRBV11-2 and TRBJ2-6; D gene uncertain. V lost 1 base and J lost 2, with 9 bases in between. CDR1 is SGHAT, CDR2 FQNNGV, per germline. The CDR3 is made up of 16 amino acids. The DNA of the CDR3 is TGTGCCAGCAGCTTAGCAGTGGTAACTGGGGCCAACGTCCTGACTTTC. It is translated as CASSLAVVTGANVLTF.

J is TRBJ1-2 and V is TRBV6-4, with 9 bases fitting TRBD1. The CDR3 spans 17 residues. The J segment lost 8 bases and the V segment lost 1 base, leaving 14 bases of the junction unmatched. Germline CDR1 is MRHNA and CDR2 is SNTAGT. CDR3 sequence: CASSDYQGSGTGKGYTF. The CDR3 DNA follows: TGTGCCAGCAGTGACTACCAAGGGTCCGGGACAGGGAAAGGCTACACCTTC.

The rearrangement joins TRBV12-3 or TRBV12-4 to TRBJ2-5, with 9 bases lining up with TRBD1. Gene TRBJ2-1 matches the end of the DNA better, so the J call may be wrong. The CDR3 runs 18 residues. In DNA form, the CDR3 reads TGTGCCAGCAGTTTATCGTTAATGGGGGGACAGGGAGAGAATGAGCAGTTCTTC. It is translated as CASSLSLMGGQGENEQFF.

The table lists this clonotype with many counts. This chain uses TRBV5-6 with TRBJ1-5, with D maybe TRBD1 (6 bases). Trimming stripped 3 bases from V and 6 bases from J, with 13 bases between. CDR1 and CDR2 (germline): SGHDT, YYEEEE. The CDR3 consists of 14 residues. This CDR3 is CASSSGVIGQPQHF. The CDR3 coding sequence is TGTGCCAGCAGCTCAGGGGTTATCGGTCAGCCCCAGCATTTT.

This chain joins TRBV28 and TRBJ2-6; D remains unclear. In germline, CDR1 is MDHEN, CDR2 SYDVKM. The CDR3 extends over 14 amino acids. Trimming removed 8 bases at V and 2 bases at J, with 10 bases between. The CDR3 here is CASLRPTGANVLTF. The DNA for the CDR3 is TGTGCCAGCCTTCGTCCCACTGGGGCCAACGTCCTGACTTTC. The full variable domain, its missing parts supplied by reference TRBV28 and TRBJ2-6, is DVKVTQSSRYLVKRTGEKVFLECVQDMDHENMFWYRQDPGLGLRLIYFSYDVKMKEKGDIPEGYSVSREKKERFSLILESASTNQTSMYLCASLRPTGANVLTFGAGSRLTVL.

The J gene is TRBJ2-3, the V gene TRBV6-1, with D hard to call. CDR3 length: 13 amino acids. Trimming left V 7 bases short and J 2 bases short, with 10 bases between. Germline V gene sequence: CDR1 MNHNS, CDR2 SASEGT. The CDR3: CASMWDSTDTQYF. The CDR3 coding sequence is TGTGCCAGCATGTGGGATTCCACAGATACGCAGTATTTT.

This chain connects TRBV12-3 or TRBV12-4 to TRBJ2-1; TRBD2 aligns across 8 bases. The J call is in doubt because the DNA end fits TRBJ2-7 better. The CDR3 is made up of 20 amino acids. The CDR3 nucleotides read TGTGCCAGCAGTTTAATACGGTCGGATCTTCTAGCGGGCCTCCCCTACGAGCAGTACTTC. It encodes CASSLIRSDLLAGLPYEQYF.

This clonotype ranks as large. The chain carries TRBV7-3 and TRBJ1-1; TRBD1 matches at 8 bases. This CDR3 comprises 13 residues. V was clipped by 5 bases and J by 4 bases; unmatched bases: 3. Germline-derived CDR1 and CDR2 are SGHTA and FQGTGA. Here the CDR3 DNA reads TGTGCCAGCAGCCCTACAGGGGGCACTGAAGCTTTCTTT. Residues: CASSPTGGTEAFF.

This clonotype is labeled medium-sized. The V call is TRBV7-6, the J call TRBJ2-2; D may be TRBD1 (6 bases). V gave up 3 bases and J gave up 2 bases, with 16 bases separating them. CDR1 and CDR2 from the germline V gene are SGHVS and FNYEAQ. This CDR3 comprises 17 residues. CDR3 residues: CASSFLQGVLNTGELFF. The CDR3, as DNA: TGTGCCAGCAGCTTTTTACAGGGTGTTCTCAACACCGGGGAGCTGTTTTTT. The variable domain in full, completed from reference TRBV7-6 and TRBJ2-2, reads GAGVSQSPRYKVTKRGQDVALRCDPISGHVSLYWYRQALGQGPEFLTYFNYEAQQDKSGLPNDRFSAERPEGSISTLTIQRTEQRDSAMYRCASSFLQGVLNTGELFFGEGSRLTVL.

The V and J genes are TRBV5-1 and TRBJ2-7, with TRBD1 matching 7 bases. CDR3 length: 15 residues. V shed 3 bases, J shed 2 bases, and the junction held 8 bases outside the gene matches. Per the germline V gene, CDR1 is SGHRS and CDR2 is YFSETQ. CDR3 protein: CASSSKGDSTYEQYF. The CDR3 coding sequence is TGCGCCAGCAGCTCGAAGGGGGACAGCACCTACGAGCAGTACTTC. The whole variable domain, filled in from reference TRBV5-1 and TRBJ2-7, reads KAGVTQTPRYLIKTRGQQVTLSCSPISGHRSVSWYQQTPGQGLQFLFEYFSETQRNKGNFPGRFSGRQFSNSRSEMNVSTLELGDSALYLCASSSKGDSTYEQYFGPGTRLTVT.

A note on this clonotype: Compared with germline, one end of the junction differs, possibly owing to a read error. The CDR3 sequence is CVSSLEGGLGAVDQPQHF. DNA of the CDR3: TGTGTCAGCAGCTTAGAGGGGGGTTTGGGGGCCGTCGATCAGCCCCAGCATTTT. The V and J genes are TRBV7-6 and TRBJ1-5, with a tentative D call TRBD1 (6 bases). CDR3 length equals 18 residues. CDR1 and CDR2 (germline): SGHVS, FNYEAQ.

Worth noting for this clonotype: This sequence may be a read error, since a much larger clone differs from it by one base. The rearrangement uses TRBV7-9 and TRBJ2-1; D remains unclear. The CDR3 is 13 amino acids. V dropped 7 bases and J dropped 10 bases, with 17 bases sitting between them. Germline assignment: CDR1 SEHNR and CDR2 FQNEAQ (reference sequence). CDR3 in DNA: TGTGCCAGCACCCGATCAAGGACCTACGAGCAGTTCTTC. Its translation is CASTRSRTYEQFF.

This chain links TRBV6-6 with TRBJ2-3; D is perhaps TRBD2 (6 bases). Germline V gives CDR1 MNHNY, CDR2 SVGAGI (reference sequence). CDR3 length equals 15 residues. Trimming stripped 2 bases from V and 6 bases from J, with 15 bases between. CDR3 residues: CASSYSGRSLDTQYF. CDR3 nucleotides: TGTGCCAGCAGTTACAGTGGGAGGTCCCTTGATACGCAGTATTTT.